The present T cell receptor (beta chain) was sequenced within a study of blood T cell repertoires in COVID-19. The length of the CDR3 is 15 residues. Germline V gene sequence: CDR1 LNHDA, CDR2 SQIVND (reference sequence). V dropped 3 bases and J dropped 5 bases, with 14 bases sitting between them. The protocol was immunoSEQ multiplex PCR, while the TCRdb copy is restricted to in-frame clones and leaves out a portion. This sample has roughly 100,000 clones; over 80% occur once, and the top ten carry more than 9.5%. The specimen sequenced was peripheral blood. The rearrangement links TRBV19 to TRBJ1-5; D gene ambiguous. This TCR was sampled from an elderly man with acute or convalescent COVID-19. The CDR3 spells CASSIIGQRDQPQHF. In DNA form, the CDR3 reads TGTGCCAGTAGTATCATCGGGCAGCGGGATCAGCCCCAGCATTTT.